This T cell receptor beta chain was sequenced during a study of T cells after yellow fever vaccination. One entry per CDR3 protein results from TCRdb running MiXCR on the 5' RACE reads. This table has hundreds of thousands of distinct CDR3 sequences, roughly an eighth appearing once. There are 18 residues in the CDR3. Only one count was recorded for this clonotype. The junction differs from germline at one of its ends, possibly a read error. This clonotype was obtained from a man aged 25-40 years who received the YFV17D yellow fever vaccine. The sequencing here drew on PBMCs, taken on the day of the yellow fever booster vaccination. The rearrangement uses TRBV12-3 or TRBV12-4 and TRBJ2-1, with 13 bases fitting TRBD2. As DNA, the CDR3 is TGTGCCTGCAGAACCTCGGGCGGACTAGCGGGAGCCCCAGGTGAGCAGTTCTTC. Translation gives CACRTSGGLAGAPGEQFF.